These T cell receptor beta chains were read from a single sample in a study of PD-1 blockade in mismatch repair-deficient tumors. Data came from immunoSEQ multiplex PCR; TCRdb stores just in-frame clones and leaves some out. This table has 100,000 to 150,000 clones, 86% appearing once. Sequencing used peripheral blood, obtained 44 weeks after starting pembrolizumab. All receptors come from an adult with mismatch repair-deficient cancer. The CDR3 runs from the conserved cysteine through the conserved F or W. The D gene is left open where the match is weak. Expanded clones get a size class; other rows say once, few or many, or leave the size out.

j_call d_call clone_size v_call cdr3_nt cdr3_aa
TRBJ2-7 TRBD1 NA TRBV19 TGTGCCTCAGCTGAGGGACAGGGAATCTACGAGCAGTACTTC CASAEGQGIYEQYF
TRBJ1-3 NA NA TRBV13 TGTGCCAGCAGCCCCGTAAACTCTGGAAACACCATATATTTT CASSPVNSGNTIYF
TRBJ2-1 NA NA TRBV7-9 TGTGCCAGCAGCTCACCACGGGAGCAGTTCTTC CASSSPREQFF
TRBJ2-7 NA NA TRBV9 TGTGCCAGCAGCCTGGGGTCAGGTAACACCTACGAGCAGTACTTC CASSLGSGNTYEQYF
TRBJ2-2 NA NA TRBV30 TGTGCCTGGAGTGTGTGGGGGCCCGGGGAGCTGTTTTTT CAWSVWGPGELFF
TRBJ2-5 NA NA TRBV5-4 TGTGCCAGCAGCTTCCCAGGTGGGGTCCAGTACTTC CASSFPGGVQYF
TRBJ2-7 NA NA TRBV5-4 TGTGCCAGCAGCAAACAAGGGACCTCCTACGAGCAGTACTTC CASSKQGTSYEQYF
TRBJ2-1 NA NA TRBV21-1 TGTGCCAGCAGCAAAGCCCCGGTCCGAAAGGATGAGCAGTTCTTC CASSKAPVRKDEQFF
TRBJ2-1 TRBD1 NA TRBV10-2 TGCGCCAGCAGCGAGGGACAGGTGGGGTTCTTC CASSEGQVGFF
TRBJ2-7 NA NA TRBV6-6 TGTGCCAGCAGTTACTCGTTGGTGGAGCAGTACTTC CASSYSLVEQYF
TRBJ1-2 NA few TRBV2 TGTGCCACCCAGGGGCGGGGGAGCGGCTATGGCTACACCTTC CATQGRGSGYGYTF
TRBJ1-2 NA NA TRBV6-5 TGTGCCAGCAGTGGTTCGTTTGGCGGGGGCTATGGCTACACCTTC CASSGSFGGGYGYTF
TRBJ2-2 TRBD2 NA TRBV5-4 TGTGCCAGCAGCTTGGACGGGAGGGCCGCCGGGGAGCTGTTTTTT CASSLDGRAAGELFF
TRBJ2-3 NA NA TRBV7-3 TGTGCCAGCAGCGCACGAGGGCCGGACGGAAGCACAGATACGCAGTATTTT CASSARGPDGSTDTQYF